The rows below give T cell receptor beta chains drawn from one sample of a study of control samples from healthy donors and cancer patients. Repertoires were generated with immunoSEQ multiplex PCR, while TCRdb's copy carries only in-frame clones and drops some. The sample lists about 150,000 clones; around 88% were seen once. Sequencing was performed on blood. Every receptor here comes from a man aged 18 to 29 in good health. Both conserved end residues are part of each CDR3. The order of the fields is J gene, V gene, D gene, clone size, CDR3 DNA, CDR3 protein. The D gene is left open where the match is weak. Not all rows give a size; the values are once, few, many and, for expanded clones, a class.

TRBJ2-5,TRBV5-1,NA,NA,TGCGCCAGCAGCTTGGACGGGGTGGAGACCCAGTACTTC,CASSLDGVETQYF
TRBJ1-6,TRBV3-1/TRBV3-2,NA,NA,TGTGCCAGCAGCCAAGTCGGCGGACGGAGCTCCTATAATTCACCCCTCCACTTT,CASSQVGGRSSYNSPLHF
TRBJ2-1,TRBV7-9,NA,once,TGTGCCAGCAGCCCCGCGGGTCTCTCCTACAATGAGCAGTTCTTC,CASSPAGLSYNEQFF
TRBJ1-4,TRBV6-2/TRBV6-3,NA,NA,TGTGCCAGCAGTTACACCGAGGGCGGATTAACTAATGAAAAACTGTTTTTT,CASSYTEGGLTNEKLFF
TRBJ1-6,TRBV4-3,NA,NA,TGCGCCAGCAGCCAAGATTCAAGATCACCCCTCCACTTT,CASSQDSRSPLHF
TRBJ2-2,TRBV13,NA,NA,TGTGCCAGCAGCCCCGAGGCCGGGGAGCTGTTTTTT,CASSPEAGELFF
TRBJ1-1,TRBV4-1,NA,few,TGCGCCAGCAGCCAAGCGATTGACACTGAAGCTTTCTTT,CASSQAIDTEAFF
TRBJ1-5,TRBV4-3,TRBD1,NA,TGCGCCAGCAGCCAAAACAGGGGGCGAGATCAGCCCCAGCATTTT,CASSQNRGRDQPQHF
TRBJ1-2,TRBV5-5,NA,NA,TGTGCCAGCAGCTTGGAACTGCAAAACTATGGCTACACCTTC,CASSLELQNYGYTF
TRBJ1-5,TRBV4-1,NA,few,TGCGCCAGCAGCCAAGTCGGGGGGCCTCAGCCCCAGCATTTT,CASSQVGGPQPQHF
TRBJ2-1,TRBV6-5,NA,NA,TGTGCCAGCAGTCCTTCTAGGGGTGAGCAGTTCTTC,CASSPSRGEQFF
TRBJ2-3,TRBV2,NA,NA,TGTGCCAGCAGTGAGGACAGAACAGATACGCAGTATTTT,CASSEDRTDTQYF
TRBJ2-7,TRBV6-5,NA,NA,TGTGCCAGCAGCCGAGGACAGCTGGCCCACGAGCAGTACTTC,CASSRGQLAHEQYF
TRBJ2-7,TRBV7-9,TRBD1,NA,TGTGCCAGCAGCTTAGGCGGACAGGTATTGGGCGAGCAGTACTTC,CASSLGGQVLGEQYF
TRBJ2-7,TRBV6-5,NA,NA,TGTGCCAGCAGTTACTCGAAGGGTCTAGACGAGCAGTACTTC,CASSYSKGLDEQYF
TRBJ2-7,TRBV5-4,NA,NA,TGTGCCAGCAGCCCGGGACTCCGCTACGAGCAGTACTTC,CASSPGLRYEQYF
TRBJ2-1,TRBV6-5,NA,NA,TGTGCCAGCAGTTACTCCGGGACTGAATCCTACAATGAGCAGTTCTTC,CASSYSGTESYNEQFF
TRBJ2-7,TRBV7-9,NA,NA,TGTGCCAGCAGCCATAGGGGGGACCCCTCACGGGAGCAGTACTTC,CASSHRGDPSREQYF
TRBJ1-1,TRBV28,TRBD1,NA,TGTGCCAGCAGTTTCTATGGGACAGGGGTGTCTGAAGCTTTCTTT,CASSFYGTGVSEAFF
TRBJ2-2,TRBV29-1,NA,NA,TGCAGCGCAGAGAACACCGGGGAGCTGTTTTTT,CSAENTGELFF
TRBJ2-1,TRBV19,NA,NA,TGTGCCAGTATCGGGGGTAATGAGCAGTTCTTC,CASIGGNEQFF
TRBJ2-2,TRBV7-2,TRBD2,NA,TGTGCCAGCAGCTTAACCCCTAGCGGGGATGTCACCGGGGAGCTGTTTTTT,CASSLTPSGDVTGELFF
TRBJ1-6,TRBV2,TRBD1,NA,TGTGCCAGCAGTGGGGGACAGAACTATAATTCACCCCTCCACTTT,CASSGGQNYNSPLHF
TRBJ2-3,TRBV5-1,NA,once,TGCGCCAGCAGCTTGGGGGGGCCTGGGCAGGATACGCAGTATTTT,CASSLGGPGQDTQYF
TRBJ2-5,TRBV30,NA,NA,TGTGCCTGGAGCGTATTAGAGGGGAGGGAGACCCAGTACTTC,CAWSVLEGRETQYF
TRBJ1-2,TRBV9,TRBD1,NA,TGTGCCAGCAGCGCCCAGAGACAGGGATATCGCTACACCTTC,CASSAQRQGYRYTF
TRBJ1-5,TRBV7-2,NA,NA,TGTGCCAGCAGCACCGCTCCGGACGGTAGCAATCAGCCCCAGCATTTT,CASSTAPDGSNQPQHF
TRBJ2-7,TRBV5-6,NA,NA,TGTGCCAGCACCTCTATACGGTTACCCTACGAGCAGTACTTC,CASTSIRLPYEQYF
TRBJ1-1,TRBV5-4,NA,NA,TGTGCCAGCAGCTTGGCCTCTCCGGACGCTGAAGCTTTCTTT,CASSLASPDAEAFF
TRBJ1-5,TRBV2,NA,NA,TGTGCCAGCAGGGAAGTAGGGCAGCCCCAGCATTTT,CASREVGQPQHF
TRBJ1-3,TRBV21-1,NA,NA,TGTGCCAGCAGCAATGCCCCCCCCGGACAGGGCCTCAATCTCTCTGGAAACACCATATATTTT,CASSNAPPGQGLNLSGNTIYF
TRBJ1-6,TRBV5-6,NA,NA,TGTGCCAGCAGCCTCCGGGACCAGGGGATGACCGCTAATTCACCCCTCCACTTT,CASSLRDQGMTANSPLHF
TRBJ2-3,TRBV2,NA,NA,TGTGCCAGCAGTGAAGACTTACAGGGAAACACAGATACGCAGTATTTT,CASSEDLQGNTDTQYF
TRBJ1-4,TRBV7-2,TRBD1,NA,TGTGCCAGCAGCCAGGGGGGGCCCGGTGAAAAACTGTTTTTT,CASSQGGPGEKLFF
TRBJ2-7,TRBV19,TRBD1,NA,TGTGCCAGTAGCCACGGGACAGCAAGCTCCCACGAGCAGTACTTC,CASSHGTASSHEQYF
TRBJ2-1,TRBV15,TRBD2,NA,TGTGCCACCAGCAGCTCCGGGACTAGCTTTTTGAATGAGCAGTTCTTC,CATSSSGTSFLNEQFF
TRBJ1-2,TRBV19,TRBD1,NA,TGTGCCAGTAGTATAGGGGACAGTAACTATGGCTACACCTTC,CASSIGDSNYGYTF
TRBJ1-2,TRBV27,NA,NA,TGTGCCAGCAGTCCTACAGGGAGGTATGGCTACACCTTC,CASSPTGRYGYTF
TRBJ1-1,TRBV11-2,NA,NA,TGTGCCAGCAGCTCCCGACAGCCCGAAGCTTTCTTT,CASSSRQPEAFF
TRBJ1-3,TRBV27,NA,NA,TGTGCCAGCAGTTTACGGCCGCCAACCTCTGGAAACACCATATATTTT,CASSLRPPTSGNTIYF
TRBJ1-1,TRBV7-9,NA,few,TGTGCCAGCAGCCCAGACTGGTTAGACACTGAAGCTTTCTTT,CASSPDWLDTEAFF
TRBJ1-1,TRBV4-2,NA,NA,TGTGCCAGCAGCCAAGATCCGGCAGGGGCCACTGAAGCTTTCTTT,CASSQDPAGATEAFF
TRBJ1-6,TRBV6-2/TRBV6-3,NA,NA,TGTGCCAGCACCCCGCGGGAGTCCGATAATAATTCACCCCTCCACTTT,CASTPRESDNNSPLHF
TRBJ1-5,TRBV5-8,NA,once,TGTGCCAGCAGCTTAGGTAGCAATCAGCCCCAGCATTTT,CASSLGSNQPQHF
TRBJ2-2,TRBV7-8,TRBD2,NA,TGTGCCAGCAGTAAAAGGGGGGCGGGACTAGCGGATACCGGGGAGCTGTTTTTT,CASSKRGAGLADTGELFF
TRBJ2-1,TRBV18,NA,NA,TGTGCCAGCTCATCAACAGAGTTTCCTCCCGGGAATGAGCAGTTCTTC,CASSSTEFPPGNEQFF
TRBJ1-1,TRBV30,NA,NA,TGTGCCTGGAGTGGTCTGGCAGTCCGTGAAGCTTTCTTT,CAWSGLAVREAFF
TRBJ2-1,TRBV6-4,TRBD2,NA,TGTGCCAGCAGTGCGGCGGGGGGCTCCTACAATGAGCAGTTCTTC,CASSAAGGSYNEQFF
TRBJ1-1,TRBV5-6,NA,NA,TGTGCCAGCAGCTTGGTCCAGGGCGGAACTGAAGCTTTCTTT,CASSLVQGGTEAFF
TRBJ2-2,TRBV28,NA,NA,TGTGCCAGCAGTAGGAGGGGTCCTTTAGCCGGGGAGCTGTTTTTT,CASSRRGPLAGELFF
TRBJ2-2,TRBV19,TRBD2,NA,TGTGCCAGTAGTGCCCGCGGGGGGCCGAACACCGGGGAGCTGTTTTTT,CASSARGGPNTGELFF